This is a list of T cell receptor beta chains from one sample in a study of blood T cell repertoires in COVID-19. Sequencing was performed with immunoSEQ multiplex PCR; in TCRdb, only in-frame clones are kept and a portion is missing. The sample has over 300,000 clones, over 75% seen once. Sequencing was done on a sample of PBMCs or T cells enriched from blood (not recorded which). These receptors were taken from a man aged 25 to 40 who had recovered from COVID-19. The CDR3 runs from the conserved cysteine through the conserved F or W. D genes are given only for firm matches. Size values are once, few and many counts, or a class for expanded clones, and some rows have none.

d_gene,v_gene,abundance,j_gene,CDR3nt,CDR3aa
NA,TRBV7-7,NA,TRBJ2-2,TGTGCTAGCAGCTTAGGGTGGGGCACGAACACCGGGGAGCTGTTTTTT,CASSLGWGTNTGELFF
NA,TRBV4-1,NA,TRBJ1-1,TGCGCCAGCAGCCAAGGAGCGGGGCACACTGAAGCTTTCTTT,CASSQGAGHTEAFF
NA,TRBV5-1,once,TRBJ1-2,TGCGCCAGCAGCTTCGAGGGCGCGGGCTCCTATGGCTACACCTTC,CASSFEGAGSYGYTF
NA,TRBV5-4,NA,TRBJ2-5,TGTGCCAGCAGCTTCCGGACAGAGTTGGAGACCCAGTACTTC,CASSFRTELETQYF
NA,TRBV6-5,NA,TRBJ1-1,TGTGCCAGCAGAAACAGGGCTTTGGGCACTGAAGCTTTCTTT,CASRNRALGTEAFF
NA,TRBV29-1,NA,TRBJ1-4,TGCAGCGCCCAATACGGGGGGGATAATGAAAAACTGTTTTTT,CSAQYGGDNEKLFF
TRBD1,TRBV6-2/TRBV6-3,NA,TRBJ1-6,TGTGCCAGCAGTACTATCGGGACAGGGGATTCACCCCTCCACTTT,CASSTIGTGDSPLHF
NA,TRBV19,NA,TRBJ1-2,TGTGCCAGTACTGGGACATGGGTCTATGGCTACACCTTC,CASTGTWVYGYTF
TRBD1,TRBV29-1,NA,TRBJ2-7,TGCAGCGTTTCCATGACAGGGAACCACGAGCAGTACTTC,CSVSMTGNHEQYF
NA,TRBV9,NA,TRBJ2-2,TGTGCCAGCAGCGTGCTAGACACCGGGGAGCTGTTTTTT,CASSVLDTGELFF
TRBD1,TRBV5-5,NA,TRBJ2-1,TGTGCCAGCAGCACGGGACAGGGGAGAGGAGAGCAGTTCTTC,CASSTGQGRGEQFF
NA,TRBV12-3/TRBV12-4,NA,TRBJ1-5,TGTGCCAGCAGTTTAGGGGCGCCTTCGCCCCAGCATTTT,CASSLGAPSPQHF
NA,TRBV19,once,TRBJ1-5,TGTGCCAGTAGAGACATTGATGTTAGCAATCAGCCCCAGCATTTT,CASRDIDVSNQPQHF
NA,TRBV5-1,few,TRBJ1-1,TGCGCCAGCAGCTACCAGGGAGGTGAAGCTTTCTTT,CASSYQGGEAFF
NA,TRBV30,NA,TRBJ2-3,TGTGCCTGGAGTACCGAGGGGGTGTTCCGAGATACGCAGTATTTT,CAWSTEGVFRDTQYF
TRBD2,TRBV19,NA,TRBJ2-7,TGTGCCAGTAGCCCTCGATCGACTAGCACCGAGCAGTACTTC,CASSPRSTSTEQYF
NA,TRBV10-3,once,TRBJ2-2,TGTGCCATCAGTCTCCGTGGGGAGACCGGGGAGCTGTTTTTT,CAISLRGETGELFF
TRBD2,TRBV9,NA,TRBJ2-7,TGTGCCAGCAGCGGGGGACTAGGAGGCTCCTACGAGCAGTACTTC,CASSGGLGGSYEQYF
NA,TRBV10-3,NA,TRBJ1-3,TGTGCCATCAGTGCAGCCAGGGCTGATACTGGAAACACCATATATTTT,CAISAARADTGNTIYF
NA,TRBV5-1,NA,TRBJ2-2,TGCGCCAGCAGCTTGGGACAGAATAGCGGGGAGCTGTTTTTT,CASSLGQNSGELFF
NA,TRBV27,NA,TRBJ1-2,TGTGCCAGCAGACCCACCCCGGGCTATGGCTACACCTTC,CASRPTPGYGYTF
TRBD1,TRBV15,NA,TRBJ1-6,TGTGCCACCTCAACAGGGGGCTTAAGTTCACCCCTCCACTTT,CATSTGGLSSPLHF
TRBD1,TRBV30,NA,TRBJ2-7,TGTGCCTGGAGTGCGCCCCGGGACAGTTTTTACGAGCAGTACTTC,CAWSAPRDSFYEQYF
NA,TRBV7-2,NA,TRBJ1-6,TGTGCCAGCAGCAATGGGACTTTTAATTCACCCCTCCACTTT,CASSNGTFNSPLHF
TRBD2,TRBV20-1,NA,TRBJ2-1,TGCAGTGCCAGTTGGGGCGGGGGTTACAATGAGCAGTTCTTC,CSASWGGGYNEQFF
TRBD1,TRBV12-3/TRBV12-4,NA,TRBJ1-1,TGTGCCAGCACCTTTTCGGACAGGGGGGCTTTCTTT,CASTFSDRGAFF
NA,TRBV7-8,NA,TRBJ2-3,TGTGCCAGCAGCTTAGATCCAGGCACAGATACGCAGTATTTT,CASSLDPGTDTQYF
NA,TRBV12-5,NA,TRBJ2-7,TGTGCTAGTGGTTTGGCATCGGGGGACTACGAGCAGTACTTC,CASGLASGDYEQYF
TRBD2,TRBV12-5,NA,TRBJ2-1,TGTGCTAGTGGCCCTACCTCCCCGGGCCGGACCGGGACTAGCGGGGTCGATGAGCAGTTCTTC,CASGPTSPGRTGTSGVDEQFF
TRBD2,TRBV20-1,few,TRBJ2-1,TGCAGTGCTAGTTTAGGCGGGGGGGGTGAGCAGTTCTTC,CSASLGGGGEQFF
TRBD1,TRBV2,NA,TRBJ1-6,TGTGCCAGCGGGGCGGACAGGGCGGATAATTCACCCCTCCACTTT,CASGADRADNSPLHF
TRBD1,TRBV9,NA,TRBJ2-5,TGTGCCAGCAGTTCAACAGGGGGGCCACAAGAGACCCAGTACTTC,CASSSTGGPQETQYF
NA,TRBV5-1,NA,TRBJ2-3,TGCGCCAGCAGCTTCGGGGGGCCGATCACAGATACGCAGTATTTT,CASSFGGPITDTQYF
TRBD2,TRBV30,NA,TRBJ2-5,TGTGCCTGGAGCGGGGGGTTACAAGAGACCCAGTACTTC,CAWSGGLQETQYF
TRBD2,TRBV10-3,NA,TRBJ2-2,TGTGCCATCAGTGAGTCTTTAGCGGGGGCCGCGAACACCGGGGAGCTGTTTTTT,CAISESLAGAANTGELFF
TRBD2,TRBV7-3,NA,TRBJ2-1,TGTGCCAGCGGACTAGATCGGGAATCTTATACGTTCTTC,CASGLDRESYTFF
TRBD1,TRBV30,NA,TRBJ1-1,TGTGCCTGGAGCCTCAGGGGGGACACTGAAGCTTTCTTT,CAWSLRGDTEAFF
TRBD2,TRBV29-1,NA,TRBJ2-1,TGCAGCGTTGAAATGACTAGCGGGGGGTTCGATGAGCAGTTCTTC,CSVEMTSGGFDEQFF
TRBD1,TRBV5-5,NA,TRBJ1-1,TGTGCCAGCAGCTCGACAGGGATGAACACTGAAGCTTTCTTT,CASSSTGMNTEAFF
TRBD1,TRBV25-1,few,TRBJ1-2,TGTGCCAGCAGTGTGGACAGGGGGCTGAATGGCTACACCTTC,CASSVDRGLNGYTF
TRBD2,TRBV6-5,NA,TRBJ2-3,TGTGCCAGCTCACCTAGCGGGGGGAGCGATACGCAGTATTTT,CASSPSGGSDTQYF
NA,TRBV9,NA,TRBJ1-4,TGTGCCAGCAGCGTGGCGGGGCAGAATGAAAAACTGTTTTTT,CASSVAGQNEKLFF
TRBD2,TRBV3-1/TRBV3-2,NA,TRBJ2-3,TGTGCCAGCGGCACTAGCGGGGGGGCCGATACGCAGTATTTT,CASGTSGGADTQYF
TRBD2,TRBV6-2/TRBV6-3,NA,TRBJ2-2,TGTGCCAGCAGTTCTCCCCCCGGACTAGCGGTAAACACCGGGGAGCTGTTTTTT,CASSSPPGLAVNTGELFF
TRBD2,TRBV6-5,few,TRBJ2-1,TGTGCCAGCAGTCGAGCGGGGGGGCCTAACAATGAGCAGTTCTTC,CASSRAGGPNNEQFF
TRBD2,TRBV7-3,NA,TRBJ2-7,TGTGCCAGCAGCTTACTTCCCCGTGCGACAGCCGGGACTAGCGGGGGGGCCTACGAGCAGTACTTC,CASSLLPRATAGTSGGAYEQYF
TRBD1,TRBV14,NA,TRBJ2-7,TGTGCCAGCAGCCAGAGGGACAGGGGGGGCTCCTACGAGCAGTACTTC,CASSQRDRGGSYEQYF
NA,TRBV11-2,NA,TRBJ1-2,TGTGCCAGCAGCTTAGGGCGGGTTAATGGCTACACCTTC,CASSLGRVNGYTF
NA,TRBV7-9,NA,TRBJ1-1,TGTGCCAGCAGCTTAGTCCGACAGATGAACACTGAAGCTTTCTTT,CASSLVRQMNTEAFF
NA,TRBV1,NA,TRBJ2-3,TGCACCAGCAGCCAAGAAGGTAGGCTAGCGGGGGGCCTTAGCACAGATACGCAGTATTTT,CTSSQEGRLAGGLSTDTQYF
NA,TRBV11-2,few,TRBJ1-6,TGTGCCAGCAGCTTAGATCCGGGCGGGTCACCCCTCCACTTT,CASSLDPGGSPLHF
TRBD2,TRBV11-3,NA,TRBJ2-1,TGTGCCAGCAGCTTTAGCGGGGGTGCTTTCAATGAGCAGTTCTTC,CASSFSGGAFNEQFF
NA,TRBV18,NA,TRBJ2-1,TGTGCCAGCTCACCGGACAGTTACAATGAGCAGTTCTTC,CASSPDSYNEQFF
NA,TRBV9,NA,TRBJ1-2,TGTGCCAGCAGCCCCAGTATTGGAGGGAGGTCTAACTATGGCTACACCTTC,CASSPSIGGRSNYGYTF
NA,TRBV5-1,NA,TRBJ2-1,TGCGCCAGCAGCTCCCTTTCAGGGGTGGATGAGCAGTTCTTC,CASSSLSGVDEQFF
NA,TRBV18,NA,TRBJ1-1,TGTGCCAGCTCACTTACAACAGGGAAGGGGAACACCGAAGCTTTCTTT,CASSLTTGKGNTEAFF
TRBD1,TRBV11-2,NA,TRBJ2-3,TGTGCCAGCAGCTCCAAGTCCCGGGACAGGGAAGATACGCAGTATTTT,CASSSKSRDREDTQYF
NA,TRBV12-3/TRBV12-4,NA,TRBJ1-2,TGTGCCAGCAGTATTCAGGGATACAGAGGCTACACCTTC,CASSIQGYRGYTF
NA,TRBV5-1,NA,TRBJ1-4,TGCGCCAGCAGCCCCGACCAGGTAAAACTGTTTTTT,CASSPDQVKLFF
NA,TRBV7-2,NA,TRBJ2-7,TGTGCCAGCAGCTTGGTGGACAGCCGACCCTACGAGCAGTACTTC,CASSLVDSRPYEQYF